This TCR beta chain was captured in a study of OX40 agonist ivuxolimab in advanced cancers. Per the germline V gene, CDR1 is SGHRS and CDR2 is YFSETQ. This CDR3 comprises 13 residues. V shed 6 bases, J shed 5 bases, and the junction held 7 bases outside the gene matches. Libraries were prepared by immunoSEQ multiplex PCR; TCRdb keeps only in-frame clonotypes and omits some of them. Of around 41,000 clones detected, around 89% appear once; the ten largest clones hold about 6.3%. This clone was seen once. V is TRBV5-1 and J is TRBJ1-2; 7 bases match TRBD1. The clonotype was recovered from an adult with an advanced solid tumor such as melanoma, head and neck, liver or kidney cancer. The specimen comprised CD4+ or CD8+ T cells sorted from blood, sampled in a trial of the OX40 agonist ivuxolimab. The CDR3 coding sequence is TGCGCCAGCACCCCAGCGGGACAGTATGGCTACACCTTC. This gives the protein CASTPAGQYGYTF.